This T cell receptor beta chain was recovered during a study of OX40 agonist ivuxolimab in advanced cancers. The germline V gene encodes CDR1 ENHRY and CDR2 SYGVKD. CDR3 size: 15 residues. Germline trimming cut 6 bases from V and 2 bases from J; bases unmatched to any gene: 10. Using immunoSEQ multiplex PCR, the repertoire was profiled, and TCRdb retains in-frame clones only, with some absent. The sample lists about 6,000 clones; roughly 84% were seen once. This specimen was CD4+ or CD8+ T cells sorted from blood, taken in a trial of the OX40 agonist ivuxolimab. The chain is built from TRBV10-3 and TRBJ2-7, with 7 positions matching TRBD1. The TCR originated in an adult with an advanced solid tumor such as melanoma, head and neck, liver or kidney cancer. The CDR3 sequence is CAIRDQGQSTYEQYF. CDR3 in DNA: TGTGCCATCAGGGACCAGGGACAGTCCACCTACGAGCAGTACTTC.